Sequencing of this T cell receptor (beta chain) was carried out in a study of T-cell memory formation after mild COVID-19. Constant-segment primers served in 5'RACE that generated TCR alpha and TCR beta cDNA libraries bearing sample barcodes and UMIs. TCRdb re-analysed the 5' RACE reads in MiXCR, keeping a single row per CDR3 protein. The sample holds about 400,000 distinct CDR3 sequences, about 16% seen once. V dropped 5 bases and J dropped 1; count of bases not matched to a gene: 6. The CDR3 consists of 15 residues. Germline V CDR1 and CDR2: SGHTA, FQGTGA. Findings and caveats of the study: Contracting CD4+ clones were located mainly in CM and EM, and CD8+ clones in EMRA. Still unconfirmed is whether the second-wave clones peaking on day 37 recognized SARS-CoV-2.

This clonotype was seen a few times. The antigen is not known. Sequencing input: PBMCs or a T cell subset sorted from them (not recorded which). The TCR originated in a man between 18 and 29 years old who had mild COVID-19 (a few samples of this study predate the infection). Cell type and time point are not known. The genes are TRBV7-3 and TRBJ1-1, with 8 bases fitting TRBD1. In DNA form, the CDR3 reads TGTGCCAGCAGCCCCCGGACAGGGCCGAACACTGAAGCTTTCTTT. Residues: CASSPRTGPNTEAFF.